Below, 9 T cell receptor beta chains from the same sample are listed, as sequenced in a study of blood T cells in healthy people across ages. Then a second PCR, running roughly 6 to 12 cycles, was carried out with a sample-barcoded 5' primer and a J-beta primer mix. TCRdb reprocessed the 5' RACE reads via MiXCR and lists one record per CDR3 protein. The sample contains about 1,000,000 distinct CDR3 sequences, under 55% of which appear only once. The sequencing sample was made of blood. The receptor set was obtained from a woman aged 55-75 years in good health.

The gene calls are TRBV4-1 and TRBJ2-7; TRBD2 is a possible D gene (7 bases). There are 17 residues in the CDR3. V was pared by 3 bases and J by 1 base, with 19 bases between. The germline CDR1 and CDR2 sequences are MGHRA and YSYEKL. CDR3 nucleotides: TGCGCCAGCAGCCAGAAACTTAGGGGGAGGGCATCCTACGAGCAGTACTTC. As protein: CASSQKLRGRASYEQYF.

V and J are TRBV20-1 and TRBJ2-1, with D possibly called TRBD1 or TRBD2 (5 bases each). Trimming removed 1 base from V and 10 bases from J, with 20 bases in between. Germline V gene data show CDR1 as DFQATT and CDR2 as SNEGSKA (reference sequence). The CDR3 covers 15 residues. Here the CDR3 DNA reads TGCAGTGCTAGAGCCGAGACCGGGACCCGAGAAGAGCAGTTCTTC. Its translation is CSARAETGTREEQFF.

In nucleotides, the CDR3 is TGTGCCAGCAGCGGCGGGACCCCTGAGCAGTACTTC. Protein product: CASSGGTPEQYF. The chain uses TRBV5-5 and TRBJ2-7, with D possibly matching TRBD2 (6 bases). V lost 4 bases to trimming and J lost 7 bases, with 12 bases between them. Germline loops: CDR1 SGHKS, CDR2 YYEKEE (reference sequence). The CDR3 covers 12 residues.

CDR3 residues: CATSRGPWRTSGRTDNEQFF. As DNA, the CDR3 is TGTGCCACCAGCAGAGGCCCGTGGAGGACTAGCGGGAGGACGGACAATGAGCAGTTCTTC. This rearrangement joins TRBV15 to TRBJ2-1; 14 positions match TRBD2. CDR1 and CDR2 from the germline V gene are LNHNV and YYDKDF (reference sequence). V lost 1 base to trimming and J lost 5 bases; unmatched junction nucleotides: 13. This CDR3 has 20 residues.

This clonotype was seen only a few times. The V call is TRBV4-1, the J call TRBJ2-6, with 7 bases that match TRBD2. CDR1 MGHRA and CDR2 YSYEKL come from the germline V gene. This CDR3 is 17 amino acids long. V shed 1 base and J 2 bases; nucleotides not matched to a gene: 5. Here the CDR3 reads CASSQGTSAAGANVLTF. DNA of the CDR3: TGCGCCAGCAGCCAAGGAACTAGCGCGGCTGGGGCCAACGTCCTGACTTTC.

CDR3 nucleotide sequence: TGTGCCAGCAGTGTAATCGGGCCCCGACTGGGGGAGCAGTACTTC. Its translation: CASSVIGPRLGEQYF. V and J are TRBV2 and TRBJ2-7; D is unresolved. Germline V lookup: CDR1 SNHLY, CDR2 FYNNEI. Trimming took 4 bases from V and 7 from J, leaving 20 bases between them. The CDR3 is made up of 15 amino acids.

V usage is TRBV20-1 and J usage is TRBJ2-7; 7 nucleotides line up with TRBD2. The CDR3 loop spans 13 amino acids. V lost 5 bases and J lost 1; bases outside the gene matches: 5. The germline CDR1 and CDR2 sequences are DFQATT and SNEGSKA (reference sequence). CDR3 residues: CSAPGGRSYEQYF. The CDR3 DNA sequence: TGCAGTGCTCCGGGAGGTCGGTCCTACGAGCAGTACTTC.

The chain recombines TRBV28 with TRBJ2-5; the D gene is possibly TRBD2 (6 bases). V gave up 6 bases and J gave up 2 bases, with 13 bases separating them. The CDR3 consists of 14 residues. CDR1 and CDR2 from the germline V gene are MDHEN and SYDVKM. The CDR3: CASRPSGLQETQYF. The CDR3 region has the DNA TGTGCCAGCAGGCCTTCGGGACTTCAAGAGACCCAGTACTTC.

This clonotype showed up just a few times. The chain joins TRBV9 to TRBJ2-4, with no clear D. The CDR3 length is 15 residues. Trimming stripped 4 bases from V and 0 bases from J, with 11 bases between. Germline V CDR1 and CDR2: SGDLS, YYNGEE. CDR3 sequence (DNA): TGTGCCAGCAGCATAGAAACGGGAGCCAAAAACATTCAGTACTTC. Residues: CASSIETGAKNIQYF.